The next 4 T cell receptor beta chains were all read from a single sample in a study of blood T cell repertoires in COVID-19. Using immunoSEQ multiplex PCR, the repertoire was profiled, and TCRdb retains in-frame clones only, with some absent. The sample consists of about 370,000 clones, nearly 90% of them appearing once. The sequencing input was peripheral blood. Receptors were obtained from a young man with active or convalescent COVID-19.

This sequence joins TRBV27 and TRBJ1-1, with unresolved D. V dropped 7 bases and J dropped 8 bases, with 17 bases sitting between them. The CDR3 is 13 amino acids. CDR1 MNHEY and CDR2 SMNVEV come from the germline V gene (reference sequence). This CDR3 reads CASKRGSLGEAFF. CDR3 DNA sequence: TGTGCCAGCAAAAGAGGGTCATTGGGGGAAGCTTTCTTT.

V usage is TRBV5-5 and J usage is TRBJ2-3; 8 bases are a match to TRBD2. The germline V gene has CDR1 SGHKS and CDR2 YYEKEE (reference sequence). The CDR3 loop spans 18 amino acids. V lost 4 bases, J lost 2 bases, and 15 bases stayed unmatched. CDR3 DNA: TGTGCCAGCAGCGGGACATACCGGGGGGGCCTAGCCACAGATACGCAGTATTTT. Translation: CASSGTYRGGLATDTQYF.

This clone was seen a few times. This chain joins TRBV5-4 and TRBJ1-1; 8 bases agree with TRBD1. V gave up 4 bases and J gave up 1 base; unmatched junction bases: 6. The CDR3 totals 15 residues. CDR1 is SGHNT and CDR2 is YYREEE in the germline V gene (reference sequence). The CDR3 DNA is TGTGCCAGCAGCGCATACAGGGGGGGGAACACTGAAGCTTTCTTT. Amino acid sequence: CASSAYRGGNTEAFF.

The V gene is TRBV28, the J gene TRBJ2-5, with 11 bases identical to TRBD2. This CDR3 region has 16 residues. Germline values: CDR1 MDHEN, CDR2 SYDVKM. The V and J ends lost 2 bases and 3 bases, in that order; junction bases with no gene match: 5. CDR3 coding DNA: TGTGCCAGCAGTTTACCACCGGGACTAGCGGAAGAGACCCAGTACTTC. As protein: CASSLPPGLAEETQYF.